This T cell receptor beta chain was sequenced during a study of blood T cell repertoires in COVID-19. Turning to the study itself: Sites in the United States, Italy and Spain provided acute and convalescent COVID-19 samples. The cDNA or gDNA used as material had been derived from T cells, B-cell-depleted T cells, or PBMCs.

In the authors' workflow: The authors estimated nucleated cell counts from reference gene primer amplification. Libraries were prepared by immunoSEQ multiplex PCR; TCRdb keeps only in-frame clonotypes and omits some of them. The D gene and trimming were derived from the DNA, and the V and J assignments and clone size from that table. The sample gives 150,000 to 200,000 clones, roughly 80% of which show up once; about 5% is in the top ten. In its sample, this clone was seen many times. This TCR came from a woman aged 40 to 50 with acute COVID-19. The source material was PBMCs or T cells enriched from blood (not recorded which).

The CDR3 DNA reads TGTGCCAGCGACAGCATGAACACTGAAGCTTTCTTT. Translation gives CASDSMNTEAFF. The chain carries TRBV2 and TRBJ1-1; maybe TRBD1 (5 bases). Trimming took 8 bases from V and 0 from J, leaving 7 bases between them. CDR3 size: 12 residues. Germline CDR1 is SNHLY and CDR2 is FYNNEI. The variable domain in full, completed from reference TRBV2 and TRBJ1-1, reads EPEVTQTPSHQVTQMGQEVILRCVPISNHLYFYWYRQILGQKVEFLVSFYNNEISEKSEIFDDQFSVERPDGSNFTLKIRSTKLEDSAMYFCASDSMNTEAFFGQGTRLTVV.